There are many counts of the clone carrying this TCR beta chain. Its antigen remains unidentified. The data are from a study of post-analysis software for immune sequencing data. Study-wide points: Relative to controls, patients had about five TRBV segments at higher frequency, with TRBV5-6, TRBV5-1 and TRBV20-1 among these.

Unique molecular identifiers tagged the TCR beta cDNA libraries. TCRdb reprocessed the PCR reads with MiXCR, giving one entry per CDR3 protein. The table records 250,000 to 300,000 distinct CDR3 sequences, 36% of them present only once. Germline CDR1 and CDR2: MNHNS and SASEGT. The CDR3 totals 14 residues. Trimming stripped 3 bases from V and 6 bases from J, with 13 bases between. The V gene is TRBV6-1, the J gene TRBJ2-3, with D unresolved. What was sequenced was blood. The sequence derives from a girl aged 10-17 years with multiple sclerosis. CDR3: CASSERKPGDTQYF. The CDR3 DNA is TGTGCCAGCAGTGAGAGAAAACCCGGCGATACGCAGTATTTT.